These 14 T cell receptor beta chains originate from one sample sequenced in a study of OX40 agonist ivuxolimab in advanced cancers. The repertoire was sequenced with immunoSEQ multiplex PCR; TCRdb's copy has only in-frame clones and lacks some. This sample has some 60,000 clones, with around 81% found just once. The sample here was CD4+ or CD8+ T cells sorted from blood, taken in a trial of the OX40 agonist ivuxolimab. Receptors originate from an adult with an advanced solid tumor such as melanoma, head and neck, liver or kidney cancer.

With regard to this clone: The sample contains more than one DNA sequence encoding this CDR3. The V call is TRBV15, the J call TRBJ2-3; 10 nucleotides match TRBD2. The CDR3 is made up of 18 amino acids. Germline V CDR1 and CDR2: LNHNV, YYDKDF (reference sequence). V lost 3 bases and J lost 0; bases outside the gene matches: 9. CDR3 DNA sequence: TGTGCCACCAGCAGGGGGTTGACTAGCGGGCGGAGCACAGATACGCAGTATTTT. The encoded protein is CATSRGLTSGRSTDTQYF.

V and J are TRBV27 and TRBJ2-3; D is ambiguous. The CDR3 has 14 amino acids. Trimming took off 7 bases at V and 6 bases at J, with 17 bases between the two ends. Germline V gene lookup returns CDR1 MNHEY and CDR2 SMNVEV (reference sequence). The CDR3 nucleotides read TGTGCCAGCACCCTTGGCGGAAGCTCGGATACGCAGTATTTT. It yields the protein CASTLGGSSDTQYF.

The CDR3 bases are TGTGCCAGCATCGGGACACCAAATGAAAAACTGTTTTTT. Residues: CASIGTPNEKLFF. The chain recombines TRBV28 with TRBJ1-4; D is possibly TRBD1 (6 bases). The ends were cut back, 7 bases at V and 5 bases at J, with 11 bases in the middle. This CDR3 is 13 amino acids long. The V gene's germline CDR1 is MDHEN and CDR2 SYDVKM.

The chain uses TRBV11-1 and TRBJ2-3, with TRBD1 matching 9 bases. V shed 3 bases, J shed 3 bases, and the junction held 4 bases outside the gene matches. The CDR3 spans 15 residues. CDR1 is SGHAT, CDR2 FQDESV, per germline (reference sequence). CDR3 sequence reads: CASSLDRGGTDTQYF. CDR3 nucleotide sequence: TGTGCCAGCAGCTTGGACAGGGGAGGGACAGATACGCAGTATTTT.

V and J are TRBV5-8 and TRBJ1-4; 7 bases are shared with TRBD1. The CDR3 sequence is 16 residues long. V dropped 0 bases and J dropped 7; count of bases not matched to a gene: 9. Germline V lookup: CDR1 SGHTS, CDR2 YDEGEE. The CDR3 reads CASSLGYRGGAEKLFF. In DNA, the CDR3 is TGTGCCAGCAGCTTGGGGTACAGGGGAGGCGCTGAAAAACTGTTTTTT.

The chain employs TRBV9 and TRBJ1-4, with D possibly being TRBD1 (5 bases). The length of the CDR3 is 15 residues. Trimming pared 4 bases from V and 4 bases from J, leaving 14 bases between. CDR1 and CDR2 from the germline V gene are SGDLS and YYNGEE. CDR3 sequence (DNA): TGTGCCAGCAGCCCTCGGGGACGGAGTAATGAAAAACTGTTTTTT. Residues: CASSPRGRSNEKLFF.

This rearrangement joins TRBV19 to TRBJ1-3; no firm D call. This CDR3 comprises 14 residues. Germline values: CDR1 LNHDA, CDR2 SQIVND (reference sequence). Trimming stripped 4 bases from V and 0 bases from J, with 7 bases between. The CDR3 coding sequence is TGTGCCAGTAGTACAGACGGCTCTGGAAACACCATATATTTT. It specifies CASSTDGSGNTIYF.

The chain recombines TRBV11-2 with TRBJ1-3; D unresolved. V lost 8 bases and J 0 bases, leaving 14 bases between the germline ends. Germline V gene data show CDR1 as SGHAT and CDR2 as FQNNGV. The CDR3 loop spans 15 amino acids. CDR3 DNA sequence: TGTGCCAGCTCCCTATACATCCCCTCTGGAAACACCATATATTTT. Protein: CASSLYIPSGNTIYF.

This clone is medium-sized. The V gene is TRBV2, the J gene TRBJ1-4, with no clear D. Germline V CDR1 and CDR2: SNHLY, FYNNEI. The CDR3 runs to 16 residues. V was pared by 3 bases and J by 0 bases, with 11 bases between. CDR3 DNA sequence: TGTGCCAGCAGTGATCACCAGACACCAACTAATGAAAAACTGTTTTTT. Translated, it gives CASSDHQTPTNEKLFF.

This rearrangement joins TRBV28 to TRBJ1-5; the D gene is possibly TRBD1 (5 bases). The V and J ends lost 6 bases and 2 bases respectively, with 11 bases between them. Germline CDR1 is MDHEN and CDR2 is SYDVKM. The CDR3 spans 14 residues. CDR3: CASRGDFGNQPQHF. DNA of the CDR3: TGTGCCAGCAGGGGGGACTTCGGCAATCAGCCCCAGCATTTT.

The CDR3 protein is CASSLDTGAKNIQYF. In DNA, the CDR3 is TGCGCCAGCAGCTTGGATACGGGAGCCAAAAACATTCAGTACTTC. The genes are TRBV5-1 and TRBJ2-4; D gene uncertain. Deletions cut 0 bases from V and 0 bases from J, with 7 bases between. The germline V gene has CDR1 SGHRS and CDR2 YFSETQ. This CDR3 spans 15 amino acids. The variable domain in full, completed from reference TRBV5-1 and TRBJ2-4, reads KAGVTQTPRYLIKTRGQQVTLSCSPISGHRSVSWYQQTPGQGLQFLFEYFSETQRNKGNFPGRFSGRQFSNSRSEMNVSTLELGDSALYLCASSLDTGAKNIQYFGAGTRLSVL.

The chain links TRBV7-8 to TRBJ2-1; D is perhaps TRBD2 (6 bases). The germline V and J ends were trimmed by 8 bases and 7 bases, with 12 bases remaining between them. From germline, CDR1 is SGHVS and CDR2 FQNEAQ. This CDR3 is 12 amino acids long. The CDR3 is CASGARGNEQFF. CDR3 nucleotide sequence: TGTGCCAGCGGCGCCCGGGGGAATGAGCAGTTCTTC.

CDR3 nucleotide sequence: TGCGCCAGCAGCCACCCGGGACCGCGTTACACAGATACGCAGTATTTT. Amino acid sequence: CASSHPGPRYTDTQYF. The V and J genes are TRBV4-1 and TRBJ2-3; tentatively, D is TRBD1 or TRBD2 (5 bases each). Looked up from germline, CDR1 is MGHRA and CDR2 is YSYEKL. Trimming took 3 bases from V and 2 from J, leaving 15 bases between them. The CDR3 sequence is 16 residues long.

DNA for the CDR3: TGTGCCAGCTCCACCCGGGACAGGTCCCAAGAGACCCAGTACTTC. Protein product: CASSTRDRSQETQYF. The chain couples TRBV28 to TRBJ2-5; 8 positions match TRBD1. The length of the CDR3 is 15 residues. J gave up 1 base and V 8 bases, and 9 bases lay outside the gene matches. Germline values: CDR1 MDHEN, CDR2 SYDVKM.